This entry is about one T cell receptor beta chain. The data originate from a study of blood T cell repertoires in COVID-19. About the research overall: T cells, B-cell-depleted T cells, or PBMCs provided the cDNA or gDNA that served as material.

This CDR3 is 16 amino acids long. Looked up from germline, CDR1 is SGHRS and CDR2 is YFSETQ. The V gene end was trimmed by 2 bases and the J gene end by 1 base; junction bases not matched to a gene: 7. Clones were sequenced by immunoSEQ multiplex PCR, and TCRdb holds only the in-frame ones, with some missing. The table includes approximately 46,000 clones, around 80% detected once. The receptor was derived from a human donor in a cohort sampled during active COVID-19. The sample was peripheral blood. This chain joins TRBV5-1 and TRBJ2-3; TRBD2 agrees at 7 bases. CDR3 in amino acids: CASSLPVAGGTDTQYF. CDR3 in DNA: TGCGCCAGCAGCTTACCCGTTGCGGGAGGCACAGATACGCAGTATTTT.